This T cell receptor beta chain emerged from a study of response to subunit inactivated influenza vaccine. Study-level results: Authors suggested each seasonal influenza vaccination recruits few new T cells.

This CDR3 has 17 residues. The germline V and J ends were trimmed by 5 bases and 2 bases, with 20 bases remaining between them. The germline CDR1 and CDR2 sequences are SEHNR and FQNEAQ (reference sequence). As regards this clonotype: Its specificity is not known.

From the RT-PCR reads, TCRdb called clonotypes with MiXCR, one entry per CDR3 protein. The sample includes approximately 250,000 distinct CDR3 sequences, over 9% of them seen just once. The source of this sequence is a middle-aged man who received an inactivated influenza vaccine. The specimen was non-naive T cells sorted from PBMCs, collected 14 days before vaccination. The chain joins TRBV7-9 to TRBJ2-3; no clear D gene. CDR3 DNA sequence: TGTGCCAGCAGCCCGTCCCCCGCGACTGTACTCACAGATACGCAGTATTTT. Its translation: CASSPSPATVLTDTQYF.